The clone carrying this T cell receptor (beta chain) came up many times. Antigen specificity is unknown. The data belong to a study of molecular identifiers for immune sequencing clone quantification. One entry per CDR3 protein, called by TCRdb with MiXCR from the PCR reads. The sample holds about 640,000 distinct CDR3 sequences, about 20% seen once. The CDR3 has 15 residues. CDR1 is LGHNA, CDR2 YSLEER, per germline. V was pared by 0 bases and J by 3 bases, with 4 bases of the junction left unmatched. Naive CD8 T cells, phenotype CD8+CD4-CCR7+CD45RA+, were sorted. Whole-study results and caveats: The study found clones above 20 RNA copies held over 97% of effector molecules and under 1% in naive cells.

The clonotype originates from a human donor in good health. Some libraries in this study had Jurkat cell RNA spiked in. The sequenced sample was naive CD8+ T cells from blood, with Jurkat cell RNA spiked in. Subset: FACS-sorted CD8+CD4-CCR7+CD45RA+ naive T cells. The chain carries TRBV4-3 and TRBJ2-7, with 8 bases that match TRBD1. CDR3 sequence: CASSQDLGTGYEQYF. DNA for the CDR3: TGCGCCAGCAGCCAAGATCTTGGGACAGGCTACGAGCAGTACTTC.